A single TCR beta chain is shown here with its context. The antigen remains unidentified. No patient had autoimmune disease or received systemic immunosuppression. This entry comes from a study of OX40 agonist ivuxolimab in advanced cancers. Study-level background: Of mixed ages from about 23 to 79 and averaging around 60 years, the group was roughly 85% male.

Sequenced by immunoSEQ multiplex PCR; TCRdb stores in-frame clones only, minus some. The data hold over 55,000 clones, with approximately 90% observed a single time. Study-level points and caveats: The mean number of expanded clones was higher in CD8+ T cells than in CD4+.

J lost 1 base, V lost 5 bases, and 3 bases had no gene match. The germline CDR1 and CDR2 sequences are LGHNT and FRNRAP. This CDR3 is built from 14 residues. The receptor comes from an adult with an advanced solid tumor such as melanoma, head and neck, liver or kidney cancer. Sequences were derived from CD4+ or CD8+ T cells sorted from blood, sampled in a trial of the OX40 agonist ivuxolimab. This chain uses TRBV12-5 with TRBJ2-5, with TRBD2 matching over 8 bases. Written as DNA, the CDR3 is TGTGCTAGTGGTCCGGGACTAGTCCAAGAGACCCAGTACTTC. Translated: CASGPGLVQETQYF.